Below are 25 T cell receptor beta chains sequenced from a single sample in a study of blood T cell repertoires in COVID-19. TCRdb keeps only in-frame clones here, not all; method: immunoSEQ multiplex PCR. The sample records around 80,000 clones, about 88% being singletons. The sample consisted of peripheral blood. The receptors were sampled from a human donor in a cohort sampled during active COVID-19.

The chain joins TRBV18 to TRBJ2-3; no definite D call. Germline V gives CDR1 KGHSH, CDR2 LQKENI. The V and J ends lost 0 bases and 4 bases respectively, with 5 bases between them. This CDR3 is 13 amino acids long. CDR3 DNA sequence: TGTGCCAGCTCACCACCCCAATCAGATACGCAGTATTTT. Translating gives CASSPPQSDTQYF.

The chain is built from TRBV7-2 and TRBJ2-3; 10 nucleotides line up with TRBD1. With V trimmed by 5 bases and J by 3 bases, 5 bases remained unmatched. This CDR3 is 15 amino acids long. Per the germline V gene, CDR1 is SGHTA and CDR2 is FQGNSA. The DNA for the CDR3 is TGTGCCAGCAGCAAAGACAGGGGGCATACAGATACGCAGTATTTT. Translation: CASSKDRGHTDTQYF.

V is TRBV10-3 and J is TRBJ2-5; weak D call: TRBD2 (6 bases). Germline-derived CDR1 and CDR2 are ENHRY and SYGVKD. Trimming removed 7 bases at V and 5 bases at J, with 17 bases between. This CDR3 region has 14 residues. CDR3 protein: CAIKKGGDYETQYF. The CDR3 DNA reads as TGTGCCATCAAAAAAGGCGGGGATTACGAGACCCAGTACTTC.

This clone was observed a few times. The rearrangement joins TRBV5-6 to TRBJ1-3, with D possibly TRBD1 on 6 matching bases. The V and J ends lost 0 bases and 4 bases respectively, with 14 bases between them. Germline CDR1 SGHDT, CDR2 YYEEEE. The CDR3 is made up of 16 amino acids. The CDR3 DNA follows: TGTGCCAGCAGCTTGGAGCAGGGGTTTATCGGAAACACCATATATTTT. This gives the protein CASSLEQGFIGNTIYF. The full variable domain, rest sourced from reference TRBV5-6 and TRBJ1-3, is DAGVTQSPTHLIKTRGQQVTLRCSPKSGHDTVSWYQQALGQGPQFIFQYYEEEERQRGNFPDRFSGHQFPNYSSELNVNALLLGDSALYLCASSLEQGFIGNTIYFGEGSWLTVV.

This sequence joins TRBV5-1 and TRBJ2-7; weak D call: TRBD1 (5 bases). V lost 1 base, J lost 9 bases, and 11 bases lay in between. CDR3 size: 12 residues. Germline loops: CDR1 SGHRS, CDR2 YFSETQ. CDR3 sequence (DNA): TGCGCCAGCAGCTTGCCAGGGTCCGTGCAGTACTTC. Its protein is CASSLPGSVQYF.

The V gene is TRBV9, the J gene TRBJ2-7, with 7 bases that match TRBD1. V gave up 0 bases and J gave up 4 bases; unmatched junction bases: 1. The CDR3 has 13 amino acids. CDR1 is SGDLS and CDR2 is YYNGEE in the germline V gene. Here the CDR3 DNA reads TGTGCCAGCAGCGTAGACAGGGGTTACGAGCAGTACTTC. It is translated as CASSVDRGYEQYF.

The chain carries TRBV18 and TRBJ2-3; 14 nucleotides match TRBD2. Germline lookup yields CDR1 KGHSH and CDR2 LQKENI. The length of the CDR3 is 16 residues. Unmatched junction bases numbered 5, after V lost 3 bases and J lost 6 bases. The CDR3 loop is CASSPRLAGGPDTQYF. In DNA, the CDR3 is TGTGCCAGCTCACCGAGACTAGCGGGAGGGCCGGATACGCAGTATTTT.

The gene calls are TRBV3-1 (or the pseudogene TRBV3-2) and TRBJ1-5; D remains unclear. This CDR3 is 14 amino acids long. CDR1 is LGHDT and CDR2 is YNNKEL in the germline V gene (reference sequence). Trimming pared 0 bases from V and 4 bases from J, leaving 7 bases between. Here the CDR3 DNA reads TGTGCCAGCAGCCAAGATCTGAGGAATCAGCCCCAGCATTTT. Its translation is CASSQDLRNQPQHF.

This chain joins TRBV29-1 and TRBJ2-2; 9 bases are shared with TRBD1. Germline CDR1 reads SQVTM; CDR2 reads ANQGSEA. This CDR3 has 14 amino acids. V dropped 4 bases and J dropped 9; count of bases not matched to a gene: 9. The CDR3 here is CSVVGQGTSWELFF. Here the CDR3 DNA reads TGCAGCGTTGTGGGACAGGGTACTTCGTGGGAGCTGTTTTTT.

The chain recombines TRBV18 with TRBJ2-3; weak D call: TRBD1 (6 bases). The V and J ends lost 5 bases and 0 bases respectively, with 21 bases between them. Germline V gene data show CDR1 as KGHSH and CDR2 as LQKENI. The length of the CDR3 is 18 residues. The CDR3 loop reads CASSGTTGPDTSTDTQYF. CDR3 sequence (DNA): TGTGCCAGCTCAGGTACGACAGGTCCGGACACTAGCACAGATACGCAGTATTTT.

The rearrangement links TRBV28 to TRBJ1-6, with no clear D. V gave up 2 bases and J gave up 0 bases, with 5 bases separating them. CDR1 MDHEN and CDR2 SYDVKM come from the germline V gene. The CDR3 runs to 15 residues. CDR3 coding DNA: TGTGCCAGCAGTTTAGCGGGCTCCTATAATTCACCCCTCCACTTT. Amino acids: CASSLAGSYNSPLHF.

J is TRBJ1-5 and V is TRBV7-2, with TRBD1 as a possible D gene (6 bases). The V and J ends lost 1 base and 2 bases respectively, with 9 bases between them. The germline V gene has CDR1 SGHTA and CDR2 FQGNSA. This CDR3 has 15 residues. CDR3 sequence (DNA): TGTGCCAGCAGCTTAGATGCAGGGGGCAATCAGCCCCAGCATTTT. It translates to CASSLDAGGNQPQHF.

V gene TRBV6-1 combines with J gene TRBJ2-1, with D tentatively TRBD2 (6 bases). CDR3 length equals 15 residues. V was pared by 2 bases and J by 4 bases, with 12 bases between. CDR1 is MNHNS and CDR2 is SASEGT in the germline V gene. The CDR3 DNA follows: TGTGCCAGCAGTGAATGGGGGGACCTATACAATGAGCAGTTCTTC. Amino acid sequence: CASSEWGDLYNEQFF.

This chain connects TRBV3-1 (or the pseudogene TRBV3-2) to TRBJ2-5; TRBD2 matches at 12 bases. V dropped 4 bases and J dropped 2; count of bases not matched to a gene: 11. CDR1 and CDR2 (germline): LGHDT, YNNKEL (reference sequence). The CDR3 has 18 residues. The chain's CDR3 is CASSLRARLAGDQETQYF. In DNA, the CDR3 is TGTGCCAGCAGCCTCAGAGCCCGACTAGCGGGAGATCAAGAGACCCAGTACTTC.

CDR3 protein: CASSPLLMSGTGGDNYGYTF. DNA of the CDR3: TGTGCCAGCAGCCCACTATTAATGTCCGGAACAGGAGGGGACAACTATGGCTACACCTTC. The rearrangement joins TRBV7-8 to TRBJ1-2, with D tentatively TRBD1 (5 bases). V shed 5 bases and J shed 2 bases, with 30 bases lying between them. Germline CDR1 is SGHVS and CDR2 is FQNEAQ. The CDR3 has 20 amino acids.

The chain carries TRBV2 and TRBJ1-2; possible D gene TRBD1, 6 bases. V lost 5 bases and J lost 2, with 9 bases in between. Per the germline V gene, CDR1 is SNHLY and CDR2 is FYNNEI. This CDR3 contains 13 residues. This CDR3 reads CASSRDTNYGYTF. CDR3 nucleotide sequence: TGTGCCAGCAGTAGGGACACCAACTATGGCTACACCTTC.

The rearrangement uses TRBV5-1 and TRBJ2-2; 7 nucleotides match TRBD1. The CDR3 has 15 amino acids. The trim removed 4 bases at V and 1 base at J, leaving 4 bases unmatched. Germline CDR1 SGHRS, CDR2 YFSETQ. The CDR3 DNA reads TGCGCCAGCAGCCAGAACAGGGGGAACACCGGGGAGCTGTTTTTT. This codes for CASSQNRGNTGELFF. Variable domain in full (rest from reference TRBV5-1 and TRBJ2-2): KAGVTQTPRYLIKTRGQQVTLSCSPISGHRSVSWYQQTPGQGLQFLFEYFSETQRNKGNFPGRFSGRQFSNSRSEMNVSTLELGDSALYLCASSQNRGNTGELFFGEGSRLTVL.

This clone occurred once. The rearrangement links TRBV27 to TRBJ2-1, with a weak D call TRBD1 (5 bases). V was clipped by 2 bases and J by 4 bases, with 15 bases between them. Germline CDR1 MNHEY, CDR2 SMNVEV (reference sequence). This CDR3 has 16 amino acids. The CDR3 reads CASSLADSVQYNEQFF. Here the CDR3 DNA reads TGTGCCAGCAGTTTAGCTGACAGTGTACAATACAATGAGCAGTTCTTC.

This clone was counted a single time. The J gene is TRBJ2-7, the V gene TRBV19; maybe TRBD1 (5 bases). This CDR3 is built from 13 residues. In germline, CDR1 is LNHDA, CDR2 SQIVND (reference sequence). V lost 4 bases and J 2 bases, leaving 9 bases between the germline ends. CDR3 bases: TGTGCCAGTAGTAAACAGGTAACCTACGAGCAGTACTTC. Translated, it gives CASSKQVTYEQYF.

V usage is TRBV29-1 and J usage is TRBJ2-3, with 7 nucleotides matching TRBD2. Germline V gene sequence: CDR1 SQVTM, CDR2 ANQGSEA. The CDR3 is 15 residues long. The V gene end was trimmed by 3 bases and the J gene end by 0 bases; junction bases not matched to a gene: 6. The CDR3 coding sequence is TGCAGCGTTGAGCCCCCTAGCGGTAGCACAGATACGCAGTATTTT. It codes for CSVEPPSGSTDTQYF.

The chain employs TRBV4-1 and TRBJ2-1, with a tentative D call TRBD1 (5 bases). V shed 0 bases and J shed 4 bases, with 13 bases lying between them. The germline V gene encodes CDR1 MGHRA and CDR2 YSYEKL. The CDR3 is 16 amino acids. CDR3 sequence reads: CASSQEKGSPYNEQFF. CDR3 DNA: TGCGCCAGCAGCCAAGAGAAGGGGTCCCCGTACAATGAGCAGTTCTTC.

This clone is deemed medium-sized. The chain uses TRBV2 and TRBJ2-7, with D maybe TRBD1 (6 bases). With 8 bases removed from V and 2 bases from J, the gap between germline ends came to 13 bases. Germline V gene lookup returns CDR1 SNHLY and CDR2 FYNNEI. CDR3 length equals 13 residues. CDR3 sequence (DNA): TGTGCCAGCGTTCAGGGGTCCCCCTACGAGCAGTACTTC. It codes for CASVQGSPYEQYF.

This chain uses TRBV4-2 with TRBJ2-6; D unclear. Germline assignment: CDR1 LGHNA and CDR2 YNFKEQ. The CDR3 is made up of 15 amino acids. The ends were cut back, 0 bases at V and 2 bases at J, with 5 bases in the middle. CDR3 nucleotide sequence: TGTGCCAGCAGCCAAGATTCGGCTGGGGCCAACGTCCTGACTTTC. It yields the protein CASSQDSAGANVLTF.

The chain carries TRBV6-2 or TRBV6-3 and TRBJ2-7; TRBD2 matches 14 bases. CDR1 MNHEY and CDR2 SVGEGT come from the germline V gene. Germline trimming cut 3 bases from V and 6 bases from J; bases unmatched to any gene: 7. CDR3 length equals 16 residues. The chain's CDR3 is CASSYSGLAGAGEQYF. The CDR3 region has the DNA TGTGCCAGCAGTTATTCGGGACTAGCGGGAGCAGGCGAGCAGTACTTC.

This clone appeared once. CDR3 DNA: TGTGCCAGCAGTTTCGGCAGGGGCGGTGAAAAACTGTTTTTT. Amino acids: CASSFGRGGEKLFF. V gene TRBV27 combines with J gene TRBJ1-4; TRBD1 might be the D (6 bases). This CDR3 is built from 14 residues. Germline V gene data show CDR1 as MNHEY and CDR2 as SMNVEV (reference sequence). The V and J ends lost 3 bases and 7 bases respectively, with 12 bases between them. Full variable domain (outside the CDR3, taken from reference TRBV27 and TRBJ1-4): EAQVTQNPRYLITVTGKKLTVTCSQNMNHEYMSWYRQDPGLGLRQIYYSMNVEVTDKGDVPEGYKVSRKEKRNFPLILESPSPNQTSLYFCASSFGRGGEKLFFGSGTQLSVL.